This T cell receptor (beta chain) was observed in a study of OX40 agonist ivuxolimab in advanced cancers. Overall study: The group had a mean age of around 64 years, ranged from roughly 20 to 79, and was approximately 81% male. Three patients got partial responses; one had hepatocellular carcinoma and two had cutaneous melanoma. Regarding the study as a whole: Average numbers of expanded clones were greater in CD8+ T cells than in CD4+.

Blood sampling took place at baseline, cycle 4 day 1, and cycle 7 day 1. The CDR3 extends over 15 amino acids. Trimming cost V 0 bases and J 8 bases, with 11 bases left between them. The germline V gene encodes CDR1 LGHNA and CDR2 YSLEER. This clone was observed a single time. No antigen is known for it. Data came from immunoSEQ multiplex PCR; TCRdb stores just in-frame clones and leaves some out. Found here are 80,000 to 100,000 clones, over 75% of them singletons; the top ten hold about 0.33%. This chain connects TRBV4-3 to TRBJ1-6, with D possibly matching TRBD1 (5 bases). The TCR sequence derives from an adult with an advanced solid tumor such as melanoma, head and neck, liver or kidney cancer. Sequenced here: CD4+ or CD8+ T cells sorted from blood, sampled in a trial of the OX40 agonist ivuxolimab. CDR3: CASSQEEWGDSPLHF. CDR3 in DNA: TGCGCCAGCAGCCAAGAAGAGTGGGGGGATTCACCCCTCCACTTT.